This T cell receptor (beta chain) was found in a study of blood T cell repertoires in COVID-19. The overall study: The samples span acute and convalescent COVID-19 from the United States, Italy and Spain. Sample material is recorded as cDNA or gDNA derived from T cells, B-cell-depleted T cells, or PBMCs.

The CDR3 is 14 residues long. The germline V gene encodes CDR1 SGHRS and CDR2 YFSETQ. The ends lost 3 bases at V and 4 bases at J; junction bases unmatched: 4. As originally analysed: Estimates of nucleated cell counts were drawn from the amplification of reference gene primers. Repertoires were generated with immunoSEQ multiplex PCR, while TCRdb's copy carries only in-frame clones and drops some. That table furnishes V, J and clone size, whereas the DNA furnished D and trimming. Of about 280,000 clones in the sample, roughly 85% were seen once. The origin of this receptor is a man aged 45-65 years with active or convalescent COVID-19. Sequencing was carried out using peripheral blood. The V call is TRBV5-1, the J call TRBJ2-5; 9 bases line up with TRBD1. Here the CDR3 DNA reads TGCGCCAGCAGCTGGACAGGGGTTGGAGAGACCCAGTACTTC. Protein sequence: CASSWTGVGETQYF.